This entry lists 31 T cell receptor beta chains sequenced from one sample in a study of human T cells and chemical hapten exposure (dated by TCRdb to about 2021). The time point label, read with the paper, signifies: patch test 2, 6 weeks after DPC sensitization. The meaning of the sample's treatment or condition label: therapeutic diphenylcyclopropenone sensitization with weekly scalp DPC. Receptor amplification or capture employed RACE. TCRdb shows the sequencer as NextSeq 500. TCRdb reprocessed the public reads (quality trimming at Q25 with fastp, clone calling with MiXCR) and kept in-frame beta chains. Identical CDR3 protein sequences are pooled into one entry, listed with their most common genes and DNA. The sample contains about 54,000 distinct CDR3 sequences, around 9.5% of them found a single time. 1.5% to 2% of the sample lies in the top ten. Sequenced material: whole blood, taken in connection with sensitization to the hapten diphenylcyclopropenone (DPC). Receptors were obtained from a woman in her forties or fifties with alopecia areata. Some clones in this sample may be carry-over from other donors' samples.

This clonotype was seen repeatedly, ten times or more. The chain combines TRBV7-2 with TRBJ1-2; D is unresolved. The CDR3 covers 15 residues. Trimming cost V 1 base and J 0 bases, with 9 bases left between them. The germline gives CDR1 SGHTA, CDR2 FQGNSA. The CDR3 reads CASSLGGSSNYGYTF. CDR3 nucleotides: TGTGCCAGCAGCTTAGGCGGGAGTTCTAACTATGGCTACACCTTC.

This clonotype was observed at least ten times. The rearrangement links TRBV7-9 to TRBJ1-5; TRBD1 agrees at 9 bases. The CDR3 is 13 residues long. From germline, CDR1 is SEHNR and CDR2 FQNEAQ (reference sequence). After removal of 5 bases from V and 5 bases from J, the junction contained 1 base not matched to a gene. CDR3 loop: CASSRTGDQPQHF. Here the CDR3 DNA reads TGTGCCAGCAGCCGGACAGGGGATCAGCCCCAGCATTTT. Looking up the rest from reference TRBV7-9 and TRBJ1-5 gives the full variable domain: DTGVSQNPRHKITKRGQNVTFRCDPISEHNRLYWYRQTLGQGPEFLTYFQNEAQLEKSRLLSDRFSAERPKGSFSTLEIQRTEQGDSAMYLCASSRTGDQPQHFGDGTRLSIL.

The chain recombines TRBV5-1 with TRBJ1-4, with D unclear. With 3 bases removed from V and 8 bases from J, the gap between germline ends came to 14 bases. Germline V gives CDR1 SGHRS, CDR2 YFSETQ. The CDR3 runs to 14 residues. This CDR3 reads CASSSAGTGEKLFF. For the CDR3, the DNA is TGCGCCAGCAGCTCGGCAGGCACGGGAGAAAAACTGTTTTTT.

CDR3 region: CASSRGQGGYEQYF. The CDR3 bases are TGTGCCAGCAGCCGGGGGCAGGGCGGGTACGAGCAGTACTTC. V gene TRBV3-1 combines with J gene TRBJ2-7; possible D gene TRBD1, 6 bases. The CDR3 is made up of 14 amino acids. CDR1 and CDR2 from the germline V gene are LGHDT and YNNKEL (reference sequence). The V gene lost 4 bases and the J gene lost 4 bases, with 14 bases spanning the gap.

V is TRBV5-8 and J is TRBJ2-3; D may be TRBD1 or TRBD2 (5 bases each). The length of the CDR3 is 14 residues. In germline, CDR1 is SGHTS, CDR2 YDEGEE. The V gene lost 5 bases and the J gene lost 2 bases, with 12 bases spanning the gap. This chain's CDR3 is CASRLRGATDTQYF. CDR3 coding DNA: TGTGCCAGCAGACTAAGAGGGGCCACAGATACGCAGTATTTT.

The V gene is TRBV14, the J gene TRBJ1-2, with D unclear. The CDR3 has 13 residues. In germline, CDR1 is SGHDN, CDR2 FVKESK. Trimming took off 1 base at V and 9 bases at J, with 12 bases between the two ends. DNA of the CDR3: TGTGCCAGCAGCCAAGCGTCTGGGCTCAGCTACACCTTC. Translation: CASSQASGLSYTF.

This clonotype has only a few counts. This chain connects TRBV7-6 to TRBJ1-5; no reliable D call. Germline V CDR1 and CDR2: SGHVS, FNYEAQ. This CDR3 contains 13 residues. Trimming removed 2 bases from V and 11 bases from J, with 13 bases in between. CDR3 nucleotide sequence: TGTGCCAGCAGCTTAACTCAGGATTCGTCCCAGCATTTT. Amino acids: CASSLTQDSSQHF.

This clonotype was counted many times. CDR3 DNA sequence: TGTGCCAGCAGCCCGGGTCAAGGAGCGGGTCCCAGAGGGACCCAGTACTTC. It encodes CASSPGQGAGPRGTQYF. The J gene is TRBJ2-5, the V gene TRBV6-6; D perhaps matches TRBD2 (6 bases). V was trimmed by 6 bases and J by 7 bases, leaving 27 bases between them. The CDR3 loop spans 17 amino acids. Per germline, CDR1 MNHNY and CDR2 SVGAGI (reference sequence).

This clonotype was counted ten times or more. This sequence joins TRBV4-2 and TRBJ1-4; D not certain. The CDR3 spans 15 residues. CDR1 and CDR2 from the germline V gene are LGHNA and YNFKEQ. With 4 bases removed from V and 3 bases from J, the gap between germline ends came to 12 bases. Here the CDR3 reads CASSPRNGPNEKLFF. CDR3 DNA sequence: TGTGCCAGCAGCCCGAGAAACGGCCCTAATGAAAAACTGTTTTTT.

The sample holds many counts of this clonotype. The V and J genes are TRBV3-1 and TRBJ2-7; TRBD2 aligns across 8 bases. Germline CDR1 is LGHDT and CDR2 is YNNKEL (reference sequence). Unmatched junction bases numbered 3, after V lost 4 bases and J lost 1 base. The CDR3 length is 14 residues. CDR3 residues: CASSPGTSSYEQYF. The CDR3 nucleotides are TGTGCCAGCAGCCCGGGGACTAGTTCCTACGAGCAGTACTTC.

This chain joins TRBV10-3 and TRBJ1-6, with D tentatively TRBD1 (6 bases). In germline, CDR1 is ENHRY, CDR2 SYGVKD. The CDR3 is 14 amino acids. The V end was cut by 7 bases, the J end by 6 bases, with 13 bases between. The CDR3 DNA follows: TGTGCCATCACCCAACAGGGTTCTAATTCACCCCTCCACTTT. Its protein is CAITQQGSNSPLHF.

This clonotype occurred a few times. This chain uses TRBV6-6 with TRBJ2-3, with 9 bases aligning to TRBD2. This CDR3 contains 16 residues. Per germline, CDR1 MNHNY and CDR2 SVGAGI (reference sequence). The V segment lost 4 bases and the J segment 1 base; nucleotides outside the gene matches: 6. In DNA form, the CDR3 reads TGTGCCAGCAGTTCGAGACTAGCGGTAGGCACAGATACGCAGTATTTT. Translated: CASSSRLAVGTDTQYF.

This clonotype showed up just a few times. V usage is TRBV25-1 and J usage is TRBJ2-1, with D perhaps TRBD2 (6 bases). The CDR3 is 16 residues long. Trimming took off 1 base at V and 6 bases at J, with 16 bases between the two ends. Germline V CDR1 and CDR2: MGHDK, SYGVNS. The DNA for the CDR3 is TGTGCCAGCAGTGAATCGAGGGCTAGCGTGAGCAATGAGCAGTTCTTC. It is translated as CASSESRASVSNEQFF. The full variable domain, its missing parts supplied by reference TRBV25-1 and TRBJ2-1, is EADIYQTPRYLVIGTGKKITLECSQTMGHDKMYWYQQDPGMELHLIHYSYGVNSTEKGDLSSESTVSRIRTEHFPLTLESARPSHTSQYLCASSESRASVSNEQFFGPGTRLTVL.

Comment on this clonotype: A single base separates this from a much larger clone, so it may be a read error. This chain joins TRBV24-1 and TRBJ1-1; 9 bases are shared with TRBD1. The CDR3 sequence is 15 residues long. Trimming at V came to 6 bases and at J to 1 base, leaving 5 bases not matched to a gene. Germline lookup yields CDR1 KGHDR and CDR2 SFDVKD. The CDR3 reads CATSKQGAWNTEAFF. As DNA, the CDR3 is TGTGCCACCAGTAAACAGGGGGCCTGGAACACTGAAGCTTTCTTT.

V usage is TRBV20-1 and J usage is TRBJ1-2; D unresolved. Germline V CDR1 and CDR2: DFQATT, SNEGSKA (reference sequence). The CDR3 sequence is 13 residues long. The ends were cut back, 3 bases at V and 0 bases at J, with 8 bases in the middle. The CDR3 DNA sequence: TGCAGTGCTAGGTCGGATACTAACTATGGCTACACCTTC. It codes for CSARSDTNYGYTF.

This clonotype has at least ten counts. V is TRBV20-1 and J is TRBJ2-2; weak D call: TRBD2 (10 bases). The CDR3 length is 21 residues. Germline V gene data show CDR1 as DFQATT and CDR2 as SNEGSKA (reference sequence). The germline V and J ends were trimmed by 1 base and 6 bases, with 33 bases remaining between them. The CDR3 DNA reads TGCAGTGCTAGAGTCCCTTCGGGGACAGGGCGTATGCTAGCGGGGGCCGGGGAGCTGTTTTTT. Translation gives CSARVPSGTGRMLAGAGELFF.

In its sample, this clonotype was seen a few times. The chain uses TRBV25-1 and TRBJ2-5; D may be TRBD1 (5 bases). This CDR3 region has 13 residues. V shed 3 bases and J shed 5 bases, with 10 bases lying between them. Germline CDR1 MGHDK, CDR2 SYGVNS. The CDR3 DNA reads TGTGCCAGCAGTGAGGCAGGGCCTGAGACCCAGTACTTC. Translating gives CASSEAGPETQYF.

This clonotype showed up many times. The CDR3 coding sequence is TGTGCCAGCAGTCCTAGGACTTCTGGGGCCAACGTCCTGACTTTC. It translates to CASSPRTSGANVLTF. The chain recombines TRBV12-3 or TRBV12-4 with TRBJ2-6, with D maybe TRBD2 (5 bases). Trimming stripped 5 bases from V and 1 base from J, with 9 bases between. This CDR3 has 15 residues.

Many counts were recorded for this clonotype. V is TRBV6-2 or TRBV6-3 and J is TRBJ1-2, with TRBD1 as a possible D gene (6 bases). V was trimmed by 6 bases and J by 3 bases, leaving 20 bases between them. There are 16 residues in the CDR3. Germline CDR1 is MNHEY and CDR2 is SVGEGT. The CDR3 here is CASSSHPGQNDYGYTF. In DNA, the CDR3 is TGTGCCAGCAGCTCTCATCCCGGACAGAATGACTATGGCTACACCTTC.

This clonotype was counted a few times. The chain carries TRBV24-1 and TRBJ2-3; 8 bases agree with TRBD1. The ends lost 0 bases at V and 0 bases at J; junction bases unmatched: 13. Germline loops: CDR1 KGHDR, CDR2 SFDVKD. The length of the CDR3 is 20 residues. The CDR3 DNA is TGTGCCACCAGTGATTTGCGCGGGACAGGAGAGGAGAGCAGCACAGATACGCAGTATTTT. Translated: CATSDLRGTGEESSTDTQYF.

The genes are TRBV11-2 and TRBJ1-5; D is unresolved. Germline CDR1 is SGHAT and CDR2 is FQNNGV. The CDR3 has 15 amino acids. V lost 5 bases and J lost 3, with 14 bases in between. The CDR3 DNA sequence: TGTGCCAGCAGCCAGACAAACAGTAACAATCAGCCCCAGCATTTT. Amino acid sequence: CASSQTNSNNQPQHF.

The rearrangement joins TRBV7-6 to TRBJ2-7, with unresolved D. The CDR3 runs to 13 residues. Germline V gene lookup returns CDR1 SGHVS and CDR2 FNYEAQ. The V end lost 3 bases, the J end lost 5 bases, and 11 bases lay between the germline ends. CDR3 coding DNA: TGTGCCAGCAGCTTGGAGCTCTCAGACGAGCAGTACTTC. As protein: CASSLELSDEQYF.

In its sample, this clonotype was seen a few times. The chain links TRBV6-2 or TRBV6-3 to TRBJ2-3; the D gene is possibly TRBD2 (5 bases). This CDR3 is 14 amino acids long. V was pared by 6 bases and J by 4 bases, with 14 bases between. CDR1 MNHEY and CDR2 SVGEGT come from the germline V gene. This CDR3 is CASRRSGAPDTQYF. For the CDR3, the DNA is TGTGCCAGCAGACGGAGCGGCGCCCCAGATACGCAGTATTTT.

The sample holds many counts of this clonotype. The genes are TRBV29-1 and TRBJ2-1; TRBD2 matches 16 bases. Losses at the gene ends were 6 bases for V and 9 bases for J; bases not matched to a gene: 11. Germline V gene sequence: CDR1 SQVTM, CDR2 ANQGSEA. This CDR3 comprises 16 residues. CDR3 nucleotide sequence: TGCAGCGTGGGACTAGCGGGAGGGCGTATTACTAGTGAGCAGTTCTTC. This encodes CSVGLAGGRITSEQFF.

Details on this clonotype: Being one base from a much bigger clone, this may be a read error. J is TRBJ1-5 and V is TRBV18; tentatively, D is TRBD1 (6 bases). Germline lookup yields CDR1 KGHSH and CDR2 LQKENI. The CDR3 consists of 14 residues. CDR3 sequence (DNA): TGTGCCAGCTCACCGCAAACAGGGAATCAGCACCAGCATTTT. Translation: CASSPQTGNQHQHF.

This clonotype was counted ten times or more. The V call is TRBV10-1, the J call TRBJ1-6; 7 bases are shared with TRBD1. This CDR3 is 13 amino acids long. From germline, CDR1 is WNHNN and CDR2 SYGVQD (reference sequence). With 10 bases clipped from V and 9 bases from J, the junction kept 9 bases outside the gene matches. The CDR3 DNA sequence: TGCGCCACCTCCGGGACAGCGGGTTCACCCCTCCACTTT. Translation: CATSGTAGSPLHF.

This clonotype was picked up many times. The chain combines TRBV7-9 with TRBJ2-7; possibly TRBD1 or TRBD2 for D (5 bases each). The CDR3 consists of 17 residues. CDR1 SEHNR and CDR2 FQNEAQ come from the germline V gene (reference sequence). V was shortened by 5 bases and J by 4 bases, with 24 bases between the two germline ends. DNA of the CDR3: TGTGCCAGCAGCCATGAGGGTGCCGGGACGGAAGGGTACGAGCAGTACTTC. Translated: CASSHEGAGTEGYEQYF.

The chain carries TRBV3-1 and TRBJ2-2; 9 positions agree with TRBD1. Germline CDR1 and CDR2: LGHDT and YNNKEL (reference sequence). CDR3 length: 15 amino acids. Losses at the gene ends were 5 bases for V and 5 bases for J; bases not matched to a gene: 6. The CDR3 region is CASSSRDRETGELFF. The CDR3 nucleotides read TGTGCCAGCAGCAGCCGGGACAGGGAGACCGGGGAGCTGTTTTTT.

The chain employs TRBV28 and TRBJ2-5; 9 positions agree with TRBD2. This CDR3 spans 16 amino acids. Germline values: CDR1 MDHEN, CDR2 SYDVKM. V dropped 4 bases and J dropped 2; count of bases not matched to a gene: 8. The CDR3 DNA sequence: TGTGCCAGCAGTTCTCCCCGACTAGCGGCACAAGAGACCCAGTACTTC. Its translation is CASSSPRLAAQETQYF.

This clonotype was seen repeatedly, ten times or more. The chain couples TRBV20-1 to TRBJ1-2; D ambiguous. V lost 3 bases and J 3 bases, leaving 5 bases between the germline ends. Germline V gene lookup returns CDR1 DFQATT and CDR2 SNEGSKA (reference sequence). The CDR3 totals 11 residues. CDR3 DNA sequence: TGCAGTGCTAGGTCCGACTATGGCTACACCTTC. Translated: CSARSDYGYTF.

The chain joins TRBV28 to TRBJ2-3; maybe TRBD2 (6 bases). The CDR3 sequence is 14 residues long. Germline V lookup: CDR1 MDHEN, CDR2 SYDVKM. The V and J ends lost 5 bases and 2 bases respectively, with 11 bases between them. In DNA, the CDR3 is TGTGCCAGCAGTAGCGGGCCCCCCACAGATACGCAGTATTTT. Protein product: CASSSGPPTDTQYF.